The 15 T cell receptor beta chains below come from one sample, sequenced in a study of blood T cell repertoires in COVID-19. Assay: immunoSEQ multiplex PCR; the TCRdb copy retains only in-frame clones and omits some. This sample yields tens of thousands of clones, of which roughly nine tenths are seen a single time; roughly 5% belongs to the top ten. Input material: peripheral blood. These receptors were obtained from a woman in her forties or fifties with active COVID-19.

The chain couples TRBV5-8 to TRBJ2-1, with a weak D call TRBD1 (6 bases). Trimming removed 1 base at V and 6 bases at J, with 17 bases between. Germline CDR1 SGHTS, CDR2 YDEGEE. This CDR3 has 16 residues. The CDR3 loop reads CASSLRTGLTGNEQFF. In DNA form, the CDR3 reads TGTGCCAGCAGCTTGAGAACAGGGTTGACAGGCAATGAGCAGTTCTTC.

In this sample, this clone turned up once. The chain is built from TRBV27 and TRBJ2-7, with 13 positions matching TRBD2. The CDR3 is 17 residues long. Germline V lookup: CDR1 MNHEY, CDR2 SMNVEV (reference sequence). V shed 4 bases and J 6 bases; nucleotides not matched to a gene: 12. As DNA, the CDR3 is TGTGCCAGCAGTTCGTCCGGGACTAGCGGGGTTTGGCGCGAGCAGTACTTC. Translating gives CASSSSGTSGVWREQYF.

This chain links TRBV5-1 with TRBJ2-3; 9 nucleotides match TRBD1. Germline V CDR1 and CDR2: SGHRS, YFSETQ. This CDR3 comprises 16 residues. Trimming at V came to 4 bases and at J to 3 bases, leaving 9 bases not matched to a gene. CDR3 amino acids: CASSPGTGLMTDTQYF. Written as DNA, the CDR3 is TGCGCCAGCAGCCCTGGGACAGGGTTGATGACAGATACGCAGTATTTT. Variable domain in full (rest from reference TRBV5-1 and TRBJ2-3): KAGVTQTPRYLIKTRGQQVTLSCSPISGHRSVSWYQQTPGQGLQFLFEYFSETQRNKGNFPGRFSGRQFSNSRSEMNVSTLELGDSALYLCASSPGTGLMTDTQYFGPGTRLTVL.

The genes are TRBV29-1 and TRBJ2-7; TRBD1 is a possible D gene (6 bases). The V end lost 7 bases, the J end lost 2 bases, and 15 bases lay between the germline ends. This CDR3 contains 13 residues. Germline V lookup: CDR1 SQVTM, CDR2 ANQGSEA. The CDR3 region has the DNA TGCAGCGCACGGGACACTATAGCCTACGAGCAGTACTTC. Translated, it gives CSARDTIAYEQYF.

The V and J genes are TRBV19 and TRBJ2-7, with D perhaps matching TRBD2 (6 bases). V lost 3 bases and J lost 0, with 9 bases in between. CDR1 is LNHDA and CDR2 is SQIVND in the germline V gene (reference sequence). The CDR3 spans 14 residues. CDR3 bases: TGTGCCAGTAGTATGTTTAGCGGCTCCTACGAGCAGTACTTC. This gives the protein CASSMFSGSYEQYF.

The V and J genes are TRBV28 and TRBJ2-3; D is unclear. The germline CDR1 and CDR2 sequences are MDHEN and SYDVKM. The germline V and J ends were trimmed by 8 bases and 6 bases, with 12 bases remaining between them. The CDR3 loop spans 12 amino acids. The CDR3 nucleotides are TGTGCCAGCGGATCAGCGCGCGATACGCAGTATTTT. As protein: CASGSARDTQYF. Full variable domain (outside the CDR3, taken from reference TRBV28 and TRBJ2-3): DVKVTQSSRYLVKRTGEKVFLECVQDMDHENMFWYRQDPGLGLRLIYFSYDVKMKEKGDIPEGYSVSREKKERFSLILESASTNQTSMYLCASGSARDTQYFGPGTRLTVL.

The V call is TRBV5-6, the J call TRBJ2-1, with 12 bases lining up with TRBD2. The CDR3 length is 15 residues. With V trimmed by 4 bases and J by 6 bases, 5 bases remained unmatched. The germline gives CDR1 SGHDT, CDR2 YYEEEE. The CDR3 loop reads CASSPWTSGTNEQFF. The CDR3, as DNA: TGTGCCAGCAGCCCATGGACTAGCGGGACCAATGAGCAGTTCTTC.

CDR3 coding DNA: TGTGCCAGCAGGCAAGGGGGCACAGATACGCAGTATTTT. Its translation is CASRQGGTDTQYF. This chain joins TRBV7-3 and TRBJ2-3; possibly TRBD1 for D (5 bases). V lost 6 bases and J 1 base, leaving 8 bases between the germline ends. The CDR3 totals 13 residues. Germline CDR1 SGHTA, CDR2 FQGTGA.

Turning to this clone: The same CDR3 also results from other DNA sequences found in this sample. V and J are TRBV5-1 and TRBJ2-3, with TRBD2 matching 7 bases. V was clipped by 0 bases and J by 6 bases; unmatched bases: 4. CDR3 length equals 14 residues. Germline V gene data show CDR1 as SGHRS and CDR2 as YFSETQ. The CDR3 sequence: CASSLGLASDTQYF. CDR3 DNA: TGCGCCAGCAGCTTGGGACTAGCTTCTGATACGCAGTATTTT.

The chain has TRBV9 and TRBJ1-1; 8 positions match TRBD1. The germline CDR1 and CDR2 sequences are SGDLS and YYNGEE. This CDR3 contains 15 residues. Trimming cost V 3 bases and J 5 bases; bases outside gene matches: 9. DNA of the CDR3: TGTGCCAGCAGCGAAGCTCAGGGGGCGAAAACTGAAGCTTTCTTT. It translates to CASSEAQGAKTEAFF.

The V call is TRBV9, the J call TRBJ2-1; 8 bases match TRBD2. Germline trimming cut 0 bases from V and 0 bases from J; bases unmatched to any gene: 5. The CDR3 sequence is 17 residues long. The V gene's germline CDR1 is SGDLS and CDR2 YYNGEE. In nucleotides, the CDR3 is TGTGCCAGCAGCGTAGAACGCGGGGGGAGCTCCTACAATGAGCAGTTCTTC. Its protein product is CASSVERGGSSYNEQFF.

Here the CDR3 DNA reads TGTGCCATCAGTGAGTCGAGGGGGACTGAAGCTTTCTTT. Amino acid sequence: CAISESRGTEAFF. The chain has TRBV10-3 and TRBJ1-1, with D perhaps TRBD1 (6 bases). CDR3 length: 13 amino acids. The germline gives CDR1 ENHRY, CDR2 SYGVKD. With 0 bases removed from V and 5 bases from J, the gap between germline ends came to 7 bases.

The chain is built from TRBV20-1 and TRBJ1-1; possibly TRBD1 for D (5 bases). Deletions cut 3 bases from V and 4 bases from J, with 15 bases between. Germline V CDR1 and CDR2: DFQATT, SNEGSKA (reference sequence). The CDR3 consists of 14 residues. CDR3 loop: CSASLGGLGTEAFF. In nucleotides, the CDR3 is TGCAGTGCTAGTTTGGGGGGGTTAGGCACTGAAGCTTTCTTT.

The rearrangement uses TRBV29-1 and TRBJ1-1, with TRBD1 matching 8 bases. Germline CDR1 reads SQVTM; CDR2 reads ANQGSEA. This CDR3 region has 13 residues. J lost 3 bases, V lost 4 bases, and 4 bases had no gene match. DNA for the CDR3: TGCAGCGTTGGTGACAGGGGATACACTGAAGCTTTCTTT. It translates to CSVGDRGYTEAFF.

This sequence joins TRBV19 and TRBJ2-1; unclear D gene. The length of the CDR3 is 15 residues. Germline V lookup: CDR1 LNHDA, CDR2 SQIVND (reference sequence). V was cut by 1 base and J by 2 bases, with 9 bases left in between. The CDR3: CASSIGGGPYNEQFF. The CDR3 nucleotides are TGTGCCAGTAGTATAGGTGGCGGTCCCTACAATGAGCAGTTCTTC.